The clone carrying this T cell receptor beta chain was detected only a few times. TCRdb processed the 5' RACE reads anew with MiXCR; each CDR3 protein has one entry. The sample contains roughly 20,000 distinct CDR3 sequences, less than 40% of which appear only once. CDR3 size: 13 residues. V dropped 5 bases and J dropped 1 base, with 9 bases sitting between them. V is TRBV12-3 or TRBV12-4 and J is TRBJ2-7; the D is unclear. The sequenced sample consisted of tumor-infiltrating naive CD4+ T cells sorted from the breast tumor. Subset denoted: naive CD4+ T cells, CD4+CD45RA+CD25-. The receptor was isolated from a female donor with breast cancer. The CDR3 sequence is CASSRTASYEQYF. The CDR3 region has the DNA TGTGCCAGCAGTCGGACGGCGTCCTACGAGCAGTACTTC.